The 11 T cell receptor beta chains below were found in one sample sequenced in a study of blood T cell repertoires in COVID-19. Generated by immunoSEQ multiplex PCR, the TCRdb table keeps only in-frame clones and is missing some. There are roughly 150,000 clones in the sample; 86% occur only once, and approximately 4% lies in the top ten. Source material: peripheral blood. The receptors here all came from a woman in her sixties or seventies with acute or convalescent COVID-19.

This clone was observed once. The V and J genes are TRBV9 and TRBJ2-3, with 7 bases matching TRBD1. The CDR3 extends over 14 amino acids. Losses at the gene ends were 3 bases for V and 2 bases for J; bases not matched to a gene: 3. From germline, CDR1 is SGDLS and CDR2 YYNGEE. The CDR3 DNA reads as TGTGCCAGCAGCGACGACAGGGTCACAGATACGCAGTATTTT. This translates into CASSDDRVTDTQYF. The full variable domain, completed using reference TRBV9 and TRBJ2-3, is DSGVTQTPKHLITATGQRVTLRCSPRSGDLSVYWYQQSLDQGLQFLIQYYNGEERAKGNILERFSAQQFPDLHSELNLSSLELGDSALYFCASSDDRVTDTQYFGPGTRLTVL.

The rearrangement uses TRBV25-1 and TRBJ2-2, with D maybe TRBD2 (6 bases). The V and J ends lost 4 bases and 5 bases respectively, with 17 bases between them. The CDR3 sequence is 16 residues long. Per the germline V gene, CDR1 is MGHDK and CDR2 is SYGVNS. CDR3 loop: CASSGSGPPGTGELFF. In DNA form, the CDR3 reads TGTGCCAGCAGTGGTAGCGGCCCACCTGGAACCGGGGAGCTGTTTTTT. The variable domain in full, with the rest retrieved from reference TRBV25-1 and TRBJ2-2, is EADIYQTPRYLVIGTGKKITLECSQTMGHDKMYWYQQDPGMELHLIHYSYGVNSTEKGDLSSESTVSRIRTEHFPLTLESARPSHTSQYLCASSGSGPPGTGELFFGEGSRLTVL.

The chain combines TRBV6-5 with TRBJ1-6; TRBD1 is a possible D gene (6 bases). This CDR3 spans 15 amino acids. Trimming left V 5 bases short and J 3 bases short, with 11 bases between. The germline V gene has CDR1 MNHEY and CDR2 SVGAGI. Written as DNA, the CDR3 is TGTGCCAGCAGTCCAAAGACAGGCTATAATTCACCCCTCCACTTT. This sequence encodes CASSPKTGYNSPLHF.

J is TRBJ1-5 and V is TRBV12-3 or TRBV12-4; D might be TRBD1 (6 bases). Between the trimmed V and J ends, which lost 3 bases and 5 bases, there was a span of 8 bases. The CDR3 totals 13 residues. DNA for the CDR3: TGTGCCAGCAGTTTGGGGGCCGATCAGCCCCAGCATTTT. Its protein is CASSLGADQPQHF.

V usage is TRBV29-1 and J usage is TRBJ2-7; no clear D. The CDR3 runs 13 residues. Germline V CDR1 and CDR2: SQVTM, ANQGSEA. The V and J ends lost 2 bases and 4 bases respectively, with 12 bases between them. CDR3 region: CSVESGAGYEQYF. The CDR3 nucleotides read TGCAGCGTTGAATCCGGAGCTGGGTACGAGCAGTACTTC.

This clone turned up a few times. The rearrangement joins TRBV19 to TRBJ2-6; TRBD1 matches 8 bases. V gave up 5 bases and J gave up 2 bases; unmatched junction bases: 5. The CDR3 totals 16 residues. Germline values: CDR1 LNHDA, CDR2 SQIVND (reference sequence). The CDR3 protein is CASSSTGATGANVLTF. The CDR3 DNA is TGTGCCAGTAGTTCGACAGGGGCGACTGGGGCCAACGTCCTGACTTTC.

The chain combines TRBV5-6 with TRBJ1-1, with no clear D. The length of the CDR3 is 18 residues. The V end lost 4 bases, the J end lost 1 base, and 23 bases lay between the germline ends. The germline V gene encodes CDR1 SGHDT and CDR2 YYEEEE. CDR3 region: CASSGEVGRMTGNTEAFF. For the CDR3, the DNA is TGTGCCAGCAGCGGGGAGGTGGGCAGGATGACGGGGAACACTGAAGCTTTCTTT.

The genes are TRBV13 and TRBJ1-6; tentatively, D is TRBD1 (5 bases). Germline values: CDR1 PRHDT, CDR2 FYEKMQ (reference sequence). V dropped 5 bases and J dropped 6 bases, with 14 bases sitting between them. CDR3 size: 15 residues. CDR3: CASSPLGGVNSPLHF. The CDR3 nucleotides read TGTGCCAGCAGCCCCCTAGGAGGGGTTAATTCACCCCTCCACTTT. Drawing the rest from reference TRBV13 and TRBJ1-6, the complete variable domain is AAGVIQSPRHLIKEKRETATLKCYPIPRHDTVYWYQQGPGQDPQFLISFYEKMQSDKGSIPDRFSAQQFSDYHSELNMSSLELGDSALYFCASSPLGGVNSPLHFGNGTRLTVT.

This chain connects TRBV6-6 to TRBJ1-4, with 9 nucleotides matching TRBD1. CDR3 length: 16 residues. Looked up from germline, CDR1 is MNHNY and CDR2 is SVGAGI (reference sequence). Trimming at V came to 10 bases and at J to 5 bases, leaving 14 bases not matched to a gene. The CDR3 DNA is TGTGCCACCTCGGGACAGGGCCGGCGGGGCAATGAAAAACTGTTTTTT. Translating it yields CATSGQGRRGNEKLFF.

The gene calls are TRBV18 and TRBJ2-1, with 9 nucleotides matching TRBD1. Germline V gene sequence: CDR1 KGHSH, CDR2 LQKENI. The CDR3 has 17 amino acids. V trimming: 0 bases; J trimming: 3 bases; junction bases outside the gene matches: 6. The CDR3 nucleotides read TGTGCCAGCTCACCACCGGCCGGGACAGGGTACTACAATGAGCAGTTCTTC. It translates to CASSPPAGTGYYNEQFF.

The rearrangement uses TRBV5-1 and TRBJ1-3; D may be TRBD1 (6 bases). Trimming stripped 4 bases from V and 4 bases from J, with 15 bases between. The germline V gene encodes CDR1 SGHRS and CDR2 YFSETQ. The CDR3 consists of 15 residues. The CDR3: CASSADRTFGNTIYF. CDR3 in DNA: TGCGCCAGCAGCGCCGACAGGACGTTCGGAAACACCATATATTTT. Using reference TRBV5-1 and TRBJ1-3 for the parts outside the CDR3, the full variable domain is KAGVTQTPRYLIKTRGQQVTLSCSPISGHRSVSWYQQTPGQGLQFLFEYFSETQRNKGNFPGRFSGRQFSNSRSEMNVSTLELGDSALYLCASSADRTFGNTIYFGEGSWLTVV.